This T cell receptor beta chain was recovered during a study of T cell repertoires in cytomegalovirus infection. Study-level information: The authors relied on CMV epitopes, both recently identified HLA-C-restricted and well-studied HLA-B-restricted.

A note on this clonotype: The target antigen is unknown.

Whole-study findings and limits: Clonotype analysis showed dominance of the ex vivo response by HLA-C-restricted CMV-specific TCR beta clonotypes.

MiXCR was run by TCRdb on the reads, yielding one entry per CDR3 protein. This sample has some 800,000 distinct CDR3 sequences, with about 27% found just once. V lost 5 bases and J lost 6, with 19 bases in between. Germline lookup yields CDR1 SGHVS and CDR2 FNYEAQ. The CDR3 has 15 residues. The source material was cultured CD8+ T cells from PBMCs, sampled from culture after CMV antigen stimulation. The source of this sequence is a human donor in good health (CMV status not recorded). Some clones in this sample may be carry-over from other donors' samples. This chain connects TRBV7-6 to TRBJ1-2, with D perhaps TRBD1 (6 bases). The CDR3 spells CASSPEGGDANGYTF. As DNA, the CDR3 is TGTGCCAGCAGCCCCGAAGGGGGTGATGCGAATGGCTACACCTTC.